The clone carrying this T cell receptor beta chain has more than one count but fewer than ten. This sample was included in a study of T cell changes during pregnancy in multiple sclerosis. Sequencing used immunoSEQ multiplex PCR; TCRdb keeps in-frame clones, though not all of them. The repertoire has roughly 110,000 clones, 91% of them found once; the top ten carry 1.6%. V dropped 5 bases and J dropped 3 bases, with 14 bases sitting between them. Germline V gives CDR1 SGHTA, CDR2 FQGNSA. CDR3 length: 15 residues. Source: peripheral blood, taken before pregnancy. V is TRBV7-2 and J is TRBJ1-5; no clear D gene. This sequence was found in a female donor with multiple sclerosis, enrolled in a pregnancy study. CDR3 loop: CASSPSSRSNQPQHF. CDR3 DNA sequence: TGTGCCAGCAGCCCCTCATCTAGGTCCAATCAGCCCCAGCATTTT.